This T cell receptor beta chain is from a study of OX40 agonist ivuxolimab in advanced cancers. Autoimmune disease history or systemic immunosuppression disqualified patients. The data were produced by immunoSEQ multiplex PCR, yet TCRdb's version contains in-frame clones alone and is incomplete. The table shows about 76,000 clones, with approximately 90% occurring only once. J gave up 10 bases and V 3 bases, and 5 bases lay outside the gene matches. Germline CDR1 GTSNPN, CDR2 SVGIG (reference sequence). The CDR3 sequence is 13 residues long. Study results and caveats: Those patients achieving a partial response at 0.1-3.0 mg/kg showed among the lowest clonal expansion.

Concerning this clone itself: Its antigen is not known.

The source is an adult with an advanced solid tumor such as melanoma, head and neck, liver or kidney cancer. The sequencing used CD4+ or CD8+ T cells sorted from blood, collected in a trial of the OX40 agonist ivuxolimab. V and J are TRBV30 and TRBJ1-6; 8 bases match TRBD1. The CDR3 spells CAWRQGGNSPLHF. CDR3 coding DNA: TGTGCCTGGAGACAGGGGGGAAACTCACCCCTCCACTTT.